Listed here is a single T cell receptor (beta chain). This record belongs to a study of technical replicates of blood from a few donors. Some clones are missing from TCRdb's copy, which holds only in-frame ones; the method was immunoSEQ multiplex PCR. The sample has about 60,000 clones, 70% to 90% seen once. V dropped 1 base and J dropped 2; count of bases not matched to a gene: 4. CDR3 length: 16 amino acids. CDR1 and CDR2 (germline): SGHAT, FQNNGV. The clonotype originates from a human donor in good health. Some clones in this sample may be carry-over from other donors' samples. Sequencing was performed on PBMCs. V gene TRBV11-2 combines with J gene TRBJ2-1, with 8 bases identical to TRBD2. The CDR3 loop is CASSLAGTRTYNEQFF. The CDR3 coding sequence is TGTGCCAGCAGCTTAGCCGGGACTAGAACCTACAATGAGCAGTTCTTC.